Each of the 29 T cell receptor beta chains below was sequenced from the same sample in a study of blood T cell repertoires in COVID-19. Assay used: immunoSEQ multiplex PCR; TCRdb lists only in-frame clones, some missing. The sample shows about 180,000 clones, about 90% of them seen only once. The specimen sequenced was PBMCs or T cells enriched from blood (not recorded which). The origin of the receptors is a woman aged 18-29 years who had recovered from COVID-19.

The rearrangement links TRBV2 to TRBJ2-5; 8 bases are shared with TRBD2. Germline CDR1 is SNHLY and CDR2 is FYNNEI. V dropped 4 bases and J dropped 4; count of bases not matched to a gene: 2. The CDR3 is made up of 13 amino acids. The CDR3 coding sequence is TGTGCCAGCAGTGGACTAGCGACAGAGACCCAGTACTTC. This gives the protein CASSGLATETQYF. The full variable domain, rest sourced from reference TRBV2 and TRBJ2-5, is EPEVTQTPSHQVTQMGQEVILRCVPISNHLYFYWYRQILGQKVEFLVSFYNNEISEKSEIFDDQFSVERPDGSNFTLKIRSTKLEDSAMYFCASSGLATETQYFGPGTRLLVL.

CDR3 nucleotides: TGTGCCATCAGTGAGAGGAGGACAGGGCAGGGCACCGGGGAGCTGTTTTTT. It specifies CAISERRTGQGTGELFF. This chain joins TRBV10-3 and TRBJ2-2, with 8 bases identical to TRBD1. J lost 4 bases, V lost 2 bases, and 9 bases had no gene match. Per the germline V gene, CDR1 is ENHRY and CDR2 is SYGVKD. The CDR3 is 17 residues long.

The J gene is TRBJ2-7, the V gene TRBV19; TRBD1 matches 7 bases. Unmatched junction bases numbered 9, after V lost 5 bases and J lost 2 bases. The germline V gene has CDR1 LNHDA and CDR2 SQIVND (reference sequence). This CDR3 has 15 amino acids. This CDR3 reads CASSDRQGDTYEQYF. The CDR3 nucleotides are TGTGCCAGTAGTGATCGACAGGGAGATACCTACGAGCAGTACTTC.

The chain recombines TRBV13 with TRBJ2-1; tentative D call: TRBD2 (5 bases). This CDR3 region has 15 residues. Looked up from germline, CDR1 is PRHDT and CDR2 is FYEKMQ (reference sequence). Trimming cost V 0 bases and J 8 bases, with 14 bases left between them. The CDR3 nucleotides read TGTGCCAGCAGCTTAGGGGCGGGCGGTCGCGATGAGCAGTTCTTC. Translated, it gives CASSLGAGGRDEQFF.

The chain uses TRBV29-1 and TRBJ1-1; D may be TRBD1 (5 bases). The V and J ends lost 3 bases and 0 bases respectively, with 11 bases between them. The CDR3 is 14 amino acids. CDR1 is SQVTM, CDR2 ANQGSEA, per germline. The DNA of the CDR3 is TGCAGCGTTGACCCGACGGGGGTGAACACTGAAGCTTTCTTT. It codes for CSVDPTGVNTEAFF.

V usage is TRBV7-9 and J usage is TRBJ1-5, with D possibly matching TRBD1 (6 bases). The germline CDR1 and CDR2 sequences are SEHNR and FQNEAQ (reference sequence). The CDR3 length is 14 residues. V was cut by 3 bases and J by 4 bases, with 10 bases left in between. The CDR3 loop reads CASSLDSENQPQHF. The CDR3 nucleotides read TGTGCCAGCAGCTTGGACAGTGAAAATCAGCCCCAGCATTTT.

This clone was detected only once. The chain joins TRBV7-9 to TRBJ2-7; D unresolved. Per the germline V gene, CDR1 is SEHNR and CDR2 is FQNEAQ (reference sequence). The ends were cut back, 3 bases at V and 1 base at J, with 13 bases in the middle. The CDR3 sequence is 15 residues long. CDR3: CASSFPEATSYEQYF. CDR3 coding DNA: TGTGCCAGCAGCTTTCCCGAGGCGACGTCCTACGAGCAGTACTTC. The variable domain in full, with the rest retrieved from reference TRBV7-9 and TRBJ2-7, is DTGVSQNPRHKITKRGQNVTFRCDPISEHNRLYWYRQTLGQGPEFLTYFQNEAQLEKSRLLSDRFSAERPKGSFSTLEIQRTEQGDSAMYLCASSFPEATSYEQYFGPGTRLTVT.

This chain uses TRBV6-5 with TRBJ1-4; 7 bases agree with TRBD1. The junction had 6 bases not matched to a gene; V was cut back by 9 bases and J by 8 bases. Germline V CDR1 and CDR2: MNHEY, SVGAGI. The CDR3 runs 12 residues. The CDR3 DNA is TGTGCCAGACACAGGGGTGAGGAAAAACTGTTTTTT. Protein: CARHRGEEKLFF.

This clone was seen more than once but under ten times. This rearrangement joins TRBV7-9 to TRBJ1-2; D call uncertain. CDR1 and CDR2 (germline): SEHNR, FQNEAQ (reference sequence). V was pared by 6 bases and J by 7 bases, with 24 bases between. The CDR3 totals 16 residues. The CDR3 nucleotides read TGTGCCAGCAGTTTGGCGTCTATATTAACTGAGGGTGGCTACACCTTC. Protein product: CASSLASILTEGGYTF.

This chain uses TRBV11-3 with TRBJ1-4; a possible D gene is TRBD1 (5 bases). The germline CDR1 and CDR2 sequences are SGHNT and YENEEA. The CDR3 consists of 16 residues. V gave up 4 bases and J gave up 6 bases, with 18 bases separating them. CDR3 in DNA: TGTGCCAGCAGCTGCCTTGAGGAGGGGAAAGATGAAAAACTGTTTTTT. It translates to CASSCLEEGKDEKLFF.

The V call is TRBV5-4, the J call TRBJ1-2; 8 nucleotides line up with TRBD1. V gave up 3 bases and J gave up 8 bases; unmatched junction bases: 15. The length of the CDR3 is 16 residues. Germline loops: CDR1 SGHNT, CDR2 YYREEE (reference sequence). This chain's CDR3 is CASSSAIAGGYRGYTF. The CDR3 coding sequence is TGTGCCAGCAGCTCCGCAATCGCAGGGGGCTATAGGGGCTACACCTTC.

V and J are TRBV25-1 and TRBJ2-1; 7 bases match TRBD2. Germline V gene data show CDR1 as MGHDK and CDR2 as SYGVNS. The trim removed 4 bases at V and 5 bases at J, leaving 8 bases unmatched. This CDR3 is built from 15 residues. This CDR3 reads CASSAHSSGHNEQFF. The DNA of the CDR3 is TGTGCCAGCAGTGCCCATTCTAGCGGCCACAATGAGCAGTTCTTC.

J is TRBJ2-2 and V is TRBV24-1; 7 bases align to TRBD1. CDR1 and CDR2 (germline): KGHDR, SFDVKD. The CDR3 sequence is 15 residues long. Losses at the gene ends were 5 bases for V and 1 base for J; bases not matched to a gene: 3. CDR3 in DNA: TGTGCCACCAGTGGGGGACAGTGGAACACCGGGGAGCTGTTTTTT. It specifies CATSGGQWNTGELFF.

This chain connects TRBV19 to TRBJ2-6; 9 nucleotides align to TRBD1. V shed 5 bases and J 0 bases; nucleotides not matched to a gene: 5. Looked up from germline, CDR1 is LNHDA and CDR2 is SQIVND (reference sequence). This CDR3 spans 17 amino acids. CDR3 sequence reads: CASSARQGDSGANVLTF. The CDR3, as DNA: TGTGCCAGTAGTGCCCGACAGGGGGACTCTGGGGCCAACGTCCTGACTTTC.

CDR3 coding DNA: TGTGCCAGCAGCTTAGGCGCGGGGACCCCAGAGACCCAGTACTTC. The encoded protein is CASSLGAGTPETQYF. This chain joins TRBV7-2 and TRBJ2-5; a weak D match, TRBD2 (6 bases). CDR3 length: 15 residues. V lost 1 base to trimming and J lost 4 bases, with 13 bases between them. Germline lookup yields CDR1 SGHTA and CDR2 FQGNSA. Filled out from reference TRBV7-2 and TRBJ2-5, the complete variable domain reads GAGVSQSPSNKVTEKGKDVELRCDPISGHTALYWYRQSLGQGLEFLIYFQGNSAPDKSGLPSDRFSAERTGGSVSTLTIQRTQQEDSAVYLCASSLGAGTPETQYFGPGTRLLVL.

CDR3 in amino acids: CATSRDKTNTEAFF. CDR3 nucleotide sequence: TGTGCCACCAGCAGAGATAAGACTAACACTGAAGCTTTCTTT. The chain employs TRBV15 and TRBJ1-1; D gene unclear. CDR3 size: 14 residues. V dropped 0 bases and J dropped 2 bases, with 7 bases sitting between them. From germline, CDR1 is LNHNV and CDR2 YYDKDF (reference sequence).

In its sample, this clone was seen a few times. The V and J genes are TRBV18 and TRBJ1-1; 9 bases are shared with TRBD1. The germline CDR1 and CDR2 sequences are KGHSH and LQKENI. CDR3 size: 14 residues. V was clipped by 5 bases and J by 5 bases; unmatched bases: 6. CDR3 residues: CASSRDRELTEAFF. In nucleotides, the CDR3 is TGTGCCAGCTCAAGGGACAGGGAGTTAACTGAAGCTTTCTTT.

This chain links TRBV19 with TRBJ1-5, with TRBD1 matching 9 bases. Germline CDR1 is LNHDA and CDR2 is SQIVND (reference sequence). This CDR3 is built from 15 residues. Trimming cost V 6 bases and J 5 bases; bases outside gene matches: 8. CDR3 nucleotides: TGTGCCAGTAGCCTCGACAGGGGGGCCGATCAGCCCCAGCATTTT. This gives the protein CASSLDRGADQPQHF.

The V gene is TRBV4-3, the J gene TRBJ2-1, with D possibly matching TRBD2 (6 bases). Germline assignment: CDR1 LGHNA and CDR2 YSLEER. This CDR3 contains 16 residues. Trimming removed 0 bases from V and 4 bases from J, with 13 bases in between. For the CDR3, the DNA is TGCGCCAGCAGCCAAGAACTAGCCCCGGGTTACAATGAGCAGTTCTTC. Translation gives CASSQELAPGYNEQFF.

The chain has TRBV3-1 (or the pseudogene TRBV3-2) and TRBJ2-2; 7 bases match TRBD2. CDR1 is LGHDT and CDR2 is YNNKEL in the germline V gene (reference sequence). CDR3 length equals 16 residues. V lost 3 bases, J lost 4 bases, and 8 bases stayed unmatched. For the CDR3, the DNA is TGTGCCAGCAGCCAGCTGCGGGGGAAGAGCACCGGGGAGCTGTTTTTT. Translating it yields CASSQLRGKSTGELFF.

DNA of the CDR3: TGTGCCAGCAGTTTAGTAGGGGGCTACTACGAGCAGTACTTC. Its protein is CASSLVGGYYEQYF. The V and J genes are TRBV27 and TRBJ2-7; TRBD1 matches at 7 bases. The CDR3 is 14 residues long. The junction had 4 bases not matched to a gene; V was cut back by 2 bases and J by 3 bases. Germline-derived CDR1 and CDR2 are MNHEY and SMNVEV (reference sequence).

This clone was counted a few times. The genes are TRBV7-9 and TRBJ1-4, with D possibly matching TRBD1 (5 bases). Germline-derived CDR1 and CDR2 are SEHNR and FQNEAQ (reference sequence). The V and J ends lost 3 bases and 11 bases respectively, with 10 bases between them. The CDR3 has 12 amino acids. CDR3 loop: CASSLGPEKLFF. CDR3 sequence (DNA): TGTGCCAGCAGCTTGGGGCCCGAGAAACTGTTTTTT.

The CDR3 region has the DNA TGCGCCAGCAGCCAAGCTGTCGGGGTAGAAACTGAAGCTTTCTTT. It encodes CASSQAVGVETEAFF. The V gene is TRBV4-1, the J gene TRBJ1-1; D unresolved. The CDR3 totals 15 residues. The V gene's germline CDR1 is MGHRA and CDR2 YSYEKL. Trimming left V 1 base short and J 5 bases short, with 14 bases between.

V gene TRBV5-4 combines with J gene TRBJ2-5, with 9 bases fitting TRBD2. Germline V CDR1 and CDR2: SGHNT, YYREEE (reference sequence). V dropped 4 bases and J dropped 5; count of bases not matched to a gene: 6. The CDR3 consists of 14 residues. The CDR3 sequence is CASSLAGSSETQYF. The CDR3 coding sequence is TGTGCCAGCAGCCTAGCGGGGAGTTCTGAGACCCAGTACTTC.

The chain carries TRBV6-5 and TRBJ1-2; 8 bases agree with TRBD1. The V segment lost 8 bases and the J segment 8 bases; nucleotides outside the gene matches: 7. This CDR3 is 12 amino acids long. The germline CDR1 and CDR2 sequences are MNHEY and SVGAGI. In DNA form, the CDR3 reads TGTGCCAGCGGGTCGACAGGGGTCGGCTACACCTTC. This sequence encodes CASGSTGVGYTF.

This chain joins TRBV27 and TRBJ2-2, with a weak D call TRBD2 (6 bases). This CDR3 comprises 16 residues. The V gene's germline CDR1 is MNHEY and CDR2 SMNVEV (reference sequence). V lost 2 bases and J 3 bases, leaving 13 bases between the germline ends. The CDR3: CASSLLGTLDTGELFF. DNA for the CDR3: TGTGCCAGCAGTTTACTCGGGACTCTCGACACCGGGGAGCTGTTTTTT.

The chain employs TRBV28 and TRBJ1-6; the match to TRBD1 covers 8 bases. Losses at the gene ends were 8 bases for V and 14 bases for J; bases not matched to a gene: 8. This CDR3 has 12 amino acids. The germline V gene has CDR1 MDHEN and CDR2 SYDVKM. CDR3 nucleotides: TGTGCCAGCGGGACAGGAGTCATGACCCTCCACTTT. Its protein is CASGTGVMTLHF.

The V gene is TRBV19, the J gene TRBJ1-2, with 9 positions matching TRBD1. V trimming: 5 bases; J trimming: 8 bases; junction bases outside the gene matches: 6. Germline lookup yields CDR1 LNHDA and CDR2 SQIVND (reference sequence). This CDR3 comprises 13 residues. The CDR3 sequence is CASSPGQGGGYTF. The DNA of the CDR3 is TGTGCCAGTAGTCCGGGACAGGGCGGGGGCTACACCTTC.

This chain connects TRBV28 to TRBJ2-7; weak D call: TRBD2 (6 bases). The CDR3 covers 15 residues. Germline lookup yields CDR1 MDHEN and CDR2 SYDVKM. The ends were cut back, 8 bases at V and 2 bases at J, with 19 bases in the middle. The CDR3 is CASGVSGLLPYEQYF. CDR3 bases: TGTGCCAGCGGTGTATCGGGACTCCTACCCTACGAGCAGTACTTC. Supplemented by reference TRBV28 and TRBJ2-7, the full variable domain reads DVKVTQSSRYLVKRTGEKVFLECVQDMDHENMFWYRQDPGLGLRLIYFSYDVKMKEKGDIPEGYSVSREKKERFSLILESASTNQTSMYLCASGVSGLLPYEQYFGPGTRLTVT.